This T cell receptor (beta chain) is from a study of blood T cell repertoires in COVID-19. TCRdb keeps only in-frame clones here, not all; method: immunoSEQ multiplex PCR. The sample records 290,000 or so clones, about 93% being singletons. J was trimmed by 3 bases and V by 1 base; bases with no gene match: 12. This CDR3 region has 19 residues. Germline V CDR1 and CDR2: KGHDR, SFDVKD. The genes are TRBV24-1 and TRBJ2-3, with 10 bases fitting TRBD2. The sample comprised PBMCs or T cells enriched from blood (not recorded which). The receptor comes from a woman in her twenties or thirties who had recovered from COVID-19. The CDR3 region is CATSDFRSGRGPGTDTQYF. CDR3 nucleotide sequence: TGTGCCACCAGTGATTTCAGGAGCGGGAGGGGCCCCGGGACAGATACGCAGTATTTT.